The 14 T cell receptor beta chains presented below share a single source sample, sequenced in a study of T cell responses to AZD1222 COVID-19 vaccine. The table came from immunoSEQ multiplex PCR; TCRdb's copy has only in-frame clones and leaves some out. The data hold approximately 170,000 clones, with 85% to 90% observed a single time. The sequences come from peripheral blood, collected on day 0 of AZD1222 vaccination. The origin of the receptors is an adult in good health.

This sequence joins TRBV27 and TRBJ1-5; TRBD1 might be the D (5 bases). V lost 5 bases and J 0 bases, leaving 26 bases between the germline ends. The CDR3 is 20 amino acids. Looked up from germline, CDR1 is MNHEY and CDR2 is SMNVEV (reference sequence). The CDR3 here is CASSLLAGPGAIYSNQPQHF. CDR3 nucleotides: TGTGCCAGCAGTCTACTAGCGGGGCCGGGCGCAATATATAGCAATCAGCCCCAGCATTTT.

The table lists this clone with a count of one. This sequence joins TRBV7-8 and TRBJ2-4, with D maybe TRBD1 (6 bases). Germline V lookup: CDR1 SGHVS, CDR2 FQNEAQ. The CDR3 consists of 10 residues. The V and J ends lost 7 bases and 15 bases respectively, with 13 bases between them. CDR3 sequence reads: CASNADRRYF. The CDR3 DNA reads as TGTGCCAGCAACGCGGACAGACGGTACTTC.

This chain connects TRBV5-5 to TRBJ2-2, with 11 bases that match TRBD1. Looked up from germline, CDR1 is SGHKS and CDR2 is YYEKEE (reference sequence). V was clipped by 0 bases and J by 6 bases; unmatched bases: 4. The CDR3 runs 16 residues. DNA for the CDR3: TGTGCCAGCAGCTTGGCTCCGGGACAGGGGGCCGGGGAGCTGTTTTTT. Its protein is CASSLAPGQGAGELFF. The whole variable domain, remainder taken from reference TRBV5-5 and TRBJ2-2, is DAGVTQSPTHLIKTRGQQVTLRCSPISGHKSVSWYQQVLGQGPQFIFQYYEKEERGRGNFPDRFSARQFPNYSSELNVNALLLGDSALYLCASSLAPGQGAGELFFGEGSRLTVL.

The rearrangement uses TRBV13 and TRBJ2-3, with 9 nucleotides matching TRBD2. The CDR3 contains 14 residues. Unmatched junction bases numbered 4, after V lost 8 bases and J lost 1 base. Germline-derived CDR1 and CDR2 are PRHDT and FYEKMQ (reference sequence). The CDR3 reads CASGSGGRTDTQYF. CDR3 nucleotide sequence: TGTGCCAGCGGAAGCGGGGGGCGCACAGATACGCAGTATTTT. The whole variable domain, filled in from reference TRBV13 and TRBJ2-3, reads AAGVIQSPRHLIKEKRETATLKCYPIPRHDTVYWYQQGPGQDPQFLISFYEKMQSDKGSIPDRFSAQQFSDYHSELNMSSLELGDSALYFCASGSGGRTDTQYFGPGTRLTVL.

V and J are TRBV3-1 (or the pseudogene TRBV3-2) and TRBJ1-5, with D unclear. The CDR3 contains 13 residues. The germline gives CDR1 LGHDT, CDR2 YNNKEL (reference sequence). Trimming shortened V by 8 bases and J by 0 bases, and 8 bases separated the two germline ends. CDR3 sequence (DNA): TGTGCCAGCTCTGGTCGTAGCAATCAGCCCCAGCATTTT. It specifies CASSGRSNQPQHF.

This sequence joins TRBV3-1 (or the pseudogene TRBV3-2) and TRBJ1-4, with D possibly TRBD1 on 6 matching bases. Germline CDR1 reads LGHDT; CDR2 reads YNNKEL (reference sequence). Between the trimmed V and J ends, which lost 5 bases and 4 bases, there was a span of 17 bases. CDR3 length equals 16 residues. The CDR3 loop reads CASSFTKRGYNEKLFF. For the CDR3, the DNA is TGTGCCAGCAGCTTCACGAAGAGGGGGTATAATGAAAAACTGTTTTTT.

The gene calls are TRBV5-4 and TRBJ2-5, with D tentatively TRBD1 (6 bases). V was trimmed by 4 bases and J by 4 bases, leaving 20 bases between them. Per the germline V gene, CDR1 is SGHNT and CDR2 is YYREEE (reference sequence). This CDR3 is built from 16 residues. This CDR3 is CASSPPPGVVGETQYF. CDR3 in DNA: TGTGCCAGCAGCCCACCCCCAGGGGTTGTAGGAGAGACCCAGTACTTC. Supplemented by reference TRBV5-4 and TRBJ2-5, the full variable domain reads ETGVTQSPTHLIKTRGQQVTLRCSSQSGHNTVSWYQQALGQGPQFIFQYYREEENGRGNFPPRFSGLQFPNYSSELNVNALELDDSALYLCASSPPPGVVGETQYFGPGTRLLVL.

The J gene is TRBJ2-7, the V gene TRBV2; the D gene is possibly TRBD2 (6 bases). CDR3 size: 14 residues. Trimming cost V 4 bases and J 4 bases, with 14 bases left between them. CDR1 SNHLY and CDR2 FYNNEI come from the germline V gene. CDR3: CASSVGGVVYEQYV. CDR3 nucleotides: TGTGCCAGCAGTGTCGGGGGAGTTGTGTACGAGCAGTACGTC.

The chain is built from TRBV4-3 and TRBJ2-6, with TRBD1 matching 8 bases. The CDR3 runs to 16 residues. Germline V lookup: CDR1 LGHNA, CDR2 YSLEER. After removal of 4 bases from V and 2 bases from J, the junction contained 4 bases not matched to a gene. The CDR3 reads CASSPSDRAGANVLTF. CDR3 nucleotides: TGCGCCAGCAGCCCCTCGGACAGGGCTGGGGCCAACGTCCTGACTTTC.

The gene calls are TRBV2 and TRBJ1-1; D perhaps matches TRBD1 (5 bases). Per germline, CDR1 SNHLY and CDR2 FYNNEI. V was pared by 8 bases and J by 10 bases, with 20 bases between. CDR3 size: 13 residues. CDR3 in amino acids: CASEPRQLIGAFF. The DNA of the CDR3 is TGTGCCAGCGAACCCCGACAGTTGATCGGAGCTTTCTTT.

This clone appeared once. The genes are TRBV5-1 and TRBJ1-5, with D unclear. The CDR3 has 14 amino acids. Looked up from germline, CDR1 is SGHRS and CDR2 is YFSETQ. Trimming took 0 bases from V and 3 from J, leaving 7 bases between them. Here the CDR3 DNA reads TGCGCCAGCAGCTTGGACAGTAACAATCAGCCCCAGCATTTT. Amino acid sequence: CASSLDSNNQPQHF. Full variable domain (outside the CDR3, taken from reference TRBV5-1 and TRBJ1-5): KAGVTQTPRYLIKTRGQQVTLSCSPISGHRSVSWYQQTPGQGLQFLFEYFSETQRNKGNFPGRFSGRQFSNSRSEMNVSTLELGDSALYLCASSLDSNNQPQHFGDGTRLSIL.

The V and J genes are TRBV7-2 and TRBJ2-2; 9 bases agree with TRBD1. The CDR3 runs to 18 residues. Per the germline V gene, CDR1 is SGHTA and CDR2 is FQGNSA. Germline trimming cut 1 base from V and 5 bases from J; bases unmatched to any gene: 11. The DNA for the CDR3 is TGTGCCAGCAGCTTAGGTGGGACAGGGTGGAGCACAACCGGGGAGCTGTTTTTT. This encodes CASSLGGTGWSTTGELFF.

This chain connects TRBV29-1 to TRBJ2-7, with 12 bases aligning to TRBD1. The CDR3 has 18 residues. Unmatched junction bases numbered 16, after V lost 5 bases and J lost 2 bases. Germline loops: CDR1 SQVTM, CDR2 ANQGSEA. DNA for the CDR3: TGCAGCGTTAGTTTTCTAGGGACAGGGGGCTACGGCCCCTACGAGCAGTACTTC. Its translation is CSVSFLGTGGYGPYEQYF.

For the CDR3, the DNA is TGTGCCAGCAGTTTAGGACTAGTCGGACAAGAGACCCAGTACTTC. This gives the protein CASSLGLVGQETQYF. The chain combines TRBV27 with TRBJ2-5; 7 bases map to TRBD2. Trimming cost V 2 bases and J 2 bases; bases outside gene matches: 5. The germline V gene has CDR1 MNHEY and CDR2 SMNVEV (reference sequence). The CDR3 loop spans 15 amino acids.